This T cell receptor (beta chain) was retrieved from a study of persistence of HIV-infected CD4 T cells. The stimulus was an HIV-1 Gag 15-mer peptide pool, about 1.1 ug/peptide/mL. Sorted nonresponding memory CD4+ T cells were CD40L-negative, CD69-negative, CD45RO-high. Trimming took off 5 bases at V and 6 bases at J, with 10 bases between the two ends. The length of the CDR3 is 12 residues. Per the germline V gene, CDR1 is MGHDK and CDR2 is SYGVNS. Comments on this clone: What it binds is not known.

The libraries were made with immunoSEQ version 4 in survey mode. Template was genomic DNA at 8 to 10 ng/uL, with up to 1 ug used per sample. Sequenced by immunoSEQ multiplex PCR; TCRdb stores in-frame clones only, minus some. This table has about 40,000 clones, roughly 74% appearing once. The sequenced sample was CD4+ T cells sorted from PBMCs after roughly 18-hour stimulation, obtained from a patient who received antiretroviral therapy. The origin of this receptor is an adult man with HIV who was CMV-seropositive. The chain links TRBV25-1 to TRBJ1-1; D is unclear. As DNA, the CDR3 is TGTGCCAGCAGTTTCGGGGTGGCTGAAGCTTTCTTT. This gives the protein CASSFGVAEAFF.